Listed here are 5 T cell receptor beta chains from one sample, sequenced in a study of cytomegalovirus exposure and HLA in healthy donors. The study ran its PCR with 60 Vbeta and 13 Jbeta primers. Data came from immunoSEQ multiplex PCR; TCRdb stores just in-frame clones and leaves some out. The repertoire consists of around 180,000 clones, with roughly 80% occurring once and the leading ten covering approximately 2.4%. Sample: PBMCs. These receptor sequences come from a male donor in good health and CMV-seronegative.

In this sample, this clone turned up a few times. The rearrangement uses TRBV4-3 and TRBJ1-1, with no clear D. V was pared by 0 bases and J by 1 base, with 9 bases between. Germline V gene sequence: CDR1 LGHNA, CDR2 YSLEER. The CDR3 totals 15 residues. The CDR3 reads CASSQDLAENTEAFF. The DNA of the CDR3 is TGCGCCAGCAGCCAAGATCTGGCGGAGAACACTGAAGCTTTCTTT.

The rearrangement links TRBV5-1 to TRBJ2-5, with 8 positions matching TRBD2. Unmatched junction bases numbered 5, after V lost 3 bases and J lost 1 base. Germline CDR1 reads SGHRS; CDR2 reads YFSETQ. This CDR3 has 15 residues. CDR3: CASSSSAGAQETQYF. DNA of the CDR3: TGCGCCAGCAGCTCCTCAGCGGGAGCCCAAGAGACCCAGTACTTC.

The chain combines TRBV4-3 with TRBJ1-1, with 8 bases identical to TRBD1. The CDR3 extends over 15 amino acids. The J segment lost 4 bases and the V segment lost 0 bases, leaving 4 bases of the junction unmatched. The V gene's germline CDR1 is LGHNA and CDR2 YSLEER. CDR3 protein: CASSQEDREGTEAFF. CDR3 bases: TGCGCCAGCAGCCAAGAGGACAGGGAAGGCACTGAAGCTTTCTTT.

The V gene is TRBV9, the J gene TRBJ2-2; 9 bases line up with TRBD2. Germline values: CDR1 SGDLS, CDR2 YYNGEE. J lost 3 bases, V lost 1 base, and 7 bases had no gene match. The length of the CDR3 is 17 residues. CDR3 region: CASSVPRTSEDTGELFF. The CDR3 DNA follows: TGTGCCAGCAGCGTACCCCGGACTAGCGAGGACACCGGGGAGCTGTTTTTT.

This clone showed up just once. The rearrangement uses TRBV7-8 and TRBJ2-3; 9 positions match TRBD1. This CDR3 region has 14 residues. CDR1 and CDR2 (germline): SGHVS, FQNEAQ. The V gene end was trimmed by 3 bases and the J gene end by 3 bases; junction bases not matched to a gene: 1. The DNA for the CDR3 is TGTGCCAGCAGCTTCGGGACAGGGACAGATACGCAGTATTTT. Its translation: CASSFGTGTDTQYF. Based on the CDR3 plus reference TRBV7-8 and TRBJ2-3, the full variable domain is GAGVSQSPRYKVAKRGQDVALRCDPISGHVSLFWYQQALGQGPEFLTYFQNEAQLDKSGLPSDRFFAERPEGSVSTLKIQRTQQEDSAVYLCASSFGTGTDTQYFGPGTRLTVL.